This record covers a single T cell receptor (beta chain). The target antigen is unknown. These data are taken from a study of cytomegalovirus exposure and HLA in healthy donors. Looking at the study overall: From donors who were HLA-typed, an early data release held around 85 million unique TCRs.

V dropped 0 bases and J dropped 2 bases, with 9 bases sitting between them. This CDR3 has 15 amino acids. CDR1 is SGHRS, CDR2 YFSETQ, per germline. Study observations and caveats: The listing of fewer than 200 TCR beta chains classed them as cytomegalovirus-associated. In the analysis, some V segments, TRBV6-2 and TRBV6-3 included, were excluded as indistinguishable.

PCR involved 60 Vbeta and 13 Jbeta primers. The method was immunoSEQ multiplex PCR; TCRdb's version includes in-frame clones alone and lacks a portion of them. The listing contains roughly 80,000 clones. This TCR derives from a girl between 5 and 17 years old in good health and CMV-seropositive. Input material: PBMCs. The chain uses TRBV5-1 and TRBJ2-4; D remains ambiguous. The CDR3 nucleotides read TGCGCCAGCAGCTTGGATGAGCTAACCAAAAACATTCAGTACTTC. This translates into CASSLDELTKNIQYF.